The text below deals with one T cell receptor (beta chain). This sample stems from a study of cytomegalovirus exposure and HLA in healthy donors. The donors, nominally healthy at sampling, likely had unrecorded immune exposures. Use of 60 Vbeta and 13 Jbeta primers characterized the PCR. TCRdb keeps only in-frame clones here, not all; method: immunoSEQ multiplex PCR. The profile shows some 130,000 clones, 79% of them singletons. Germline V gene data show CDR1 as SNHLY and CDR2 as FYNNEI. This CDR3 has 12 amino acids. The ends were cut back, 3 bases at V and 7 bases at J, with 8 bases in the middle. The receptor was derived from a man younger than 35 in good health and CMV-seronegative. This chain links TRBV2 with TRBJ2-3; D is possibly TRBD1 (5 bases). Sequenced input: PBMCs. CDR3 nucleotide sequence: TGTGCCAGCAGTGAGGCAGGGCATACGCAGTATTTT. Residues: CASSEAGHTQYF.